The clone carrying this T cell receptor beta chain was seen just once. Antigen specificity is unknown. Sequencing used immunoSEQ multiplex PCR; TCRdb keeps in-frame clones, though not all of them. Found here are over 30,000 clones, around 80% of them singletons; the top ten hold 38%. These data come from a study of T cells in tumors after PD-1 blockade. On the study more broadly: Some patients also took daily vismodegib 150 mg during anti-PD-1 treatment. On average, peripheral blood gave about 110,000 TCR templates and 30,000 to 40,000 unique clonotypes.

V was shortened by 0 bases and J by 4 bases, with 10 bases between the two germline ends. Germline CDR1 is LGHDT and CDR2 is YNNKEL (reference sequence). This CDR3 contains 15 residues. Whole-study findings and limits: About 41% of tumor TCR clonotypes were also found in blood.

The sample in question was PBMCs, obtained before anti-PD-1 treatment. The sequence derives from a human donor with basal cell carcinoma. The chain carries TRBV3-1 (or the pseudogene TRBV3-2) and TRBJ1-3; D call uncertain. For the CDR3, the DNA is TGTGCCAGCAGCCAAGATCAGGTAGAAGGAAACACCATATATTTT. This encodes CASSQDQVEGNTIYF.